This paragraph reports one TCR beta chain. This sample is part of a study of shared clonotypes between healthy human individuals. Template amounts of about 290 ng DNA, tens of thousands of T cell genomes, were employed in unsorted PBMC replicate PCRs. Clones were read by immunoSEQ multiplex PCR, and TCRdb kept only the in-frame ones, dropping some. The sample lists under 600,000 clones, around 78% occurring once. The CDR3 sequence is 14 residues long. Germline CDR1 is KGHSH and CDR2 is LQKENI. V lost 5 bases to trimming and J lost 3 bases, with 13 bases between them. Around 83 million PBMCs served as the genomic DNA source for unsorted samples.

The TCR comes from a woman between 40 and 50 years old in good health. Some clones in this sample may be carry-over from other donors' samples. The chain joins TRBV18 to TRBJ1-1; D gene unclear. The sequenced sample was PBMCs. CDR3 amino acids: CASSEAVGDTEAFF. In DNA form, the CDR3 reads TGTGCCAGCTCAGAGGCGGTGGGTGACACTGAAGCTTTCTTT.